One and the same sample provided the 23 T cell receptor beta chains below, sequenced in a study of tumor-infiltrating lymphocytes in primary liver carcinoma. Taking 20-30 mg of unsorted bulk tissue, the authors co-extracted RNA and DNA. Production of TCR beta cDNA used 500 ng total RNA together with a constant-region primer. Library construction for TCR beta comprised three nested multiplex PCR rounds performed with slightly modified ARM-PCR. The study ran its first two PCR rounds for approximately 11 cycles each, using TRBV1-TRBV30 forward primers and a C-beta reverse primer. TCRdb independently ran MiXCR on the multiplex PCR reads; one entry per CDR3 protein. The sample holds under 90,000 distinct CDR3 sequences; around 70% are singletons and the top ten take 19%. Sequences were obtained from liver tumor tissue from sampling region 1. Subset meaning: tumor region T1, superior pole. The receptor set was obtained from a man aged 35 to 55 with primary liver carcinoma and hepatitis B virus infection.

This clonotype has a handful of counts. Since the CDR3 does not end with the conserved phenylalanine or tryptophan, this likely comes from a read error. This chain joins TRBV6-1 and TRBJ2-7; D is possibly TRBD2 (5 bases). Trimming stripped 4 bases from V and 5 bases from J, with 12 bases between. This CDR3 comprises 13 residues. Germline V lookup: CDR1 MNHNS, CDR2 SASEGT. The chain's CDR3 is CASSAPGTHEQYL. CDR3 bases: TGTGCCAGCAGTGCCCCGGGAACCCACGAGCAGTACCTA.

This clonotype was detected a few times. Since no conserved phenylalanine or tryptophan closes the CDR3, a read error is the likely cause. The chain couples TRBV11-2 to TRBJ1-1, with 9 bases matching TRBD1. V shed 5 bases, J shed 11 bases, and the junction held 9 bases outside the gene matches. The V gene's germline CDR1 is SGHAT and CDR2 FQNNGV. The length of the CDR3 is 13 residues. CDR3: CASSPQDRGGAFS. The CDR3, as DNA: TGTGCCAGCAGCCCCCAGGACAGGGGAGGCGCTTTCTCT.

Notes on this clonotype: The junction and the germline gene differ at one end; a read error may be behind it. The gene calls are TRBV4-1 and TRBJ2-3; D is uncertain. The CDR3 spans 16 residues. CDR1 is MGHRA and CDR2 is YSYEKL in the germline V gene. CDR3 region: CASNQSSSDSTDTQYF. CDR3 DNA sequence: TGCGCTAGCAACCAATCCTCCTCCGATAGCACAGATACGCAGTATTTT.

To note about this clonotype: A single base separates this from a much larger clone, so it may be a read error. This chain uses TRBV28 with TRBJ2-3, with TRBD2 as a possible D gene (6 bases). Deletions cut 5 bases from V and 1 base from J, with 16 bases between. The germline gives CDR1 MDHEN, CDR2 SYDVKM. The length of the CDR3 is 16 residues. The CDR3 spells CASSIGGVGGTDTQYF. DNA of the CDR3: TGTGCCAGCAGTATAGGCGGGGTAGGTGGCACAGATACGCAGTATTTT.

A word on this clonotype: An end of the junction differs from the germline gene, which may be a read error. This rearrangement joins TRBV6-5 to TRBJ1-5; unclear D gene. The CDR3 length is 14 residues. The germline V gene has CDR1 MNHEY and CDR2 SVGAGI. The CDR3 sequence is CASSYGSGNQSQHF. In DNA form, the CDR3 reads TGTGCCAGCAGTTACGGGTCTGGCAATCAGTCCCAGCATTTT.

With respect to this clonotype: An end of the junction does not agree with germline; a read error may underlie this. This chain joins TRBV12-3 or TRBV12-4 and TRBJ2-1, with 10 bases lining up with TRBD2. The CDR3 spans 14 residues. The CDR3: CTSRRLAGPNEQFF. The CDR3 DNA is TGTACCAGCCGCAGACTAGCGGGTCCCAATGAGCAGTTCTTC.

This clonotype turned up a few times. J is TRBJ2-2 and V is TRBV20-1; D gene unclear. Trimming shortened V by 0 bases and J by 1 base, and 3 bases separated the two germline ends. Germline loops: CDR1 DFQATT, CDR2 SNEGSKA (reference sequence). The CDR3 consists of 13 residues. CDR3 bases: TGCAGTGCTAGAGATCAGAACACCGGGGAGCTGTTTTTT. Translation gives CSARDQNTGELFF.

On this clonotype: One junction end does not reproduce the germline sequence, and a read error may be involved. The chain recombines TRBV4-2 with TRBJ2-1; a weak D match, TRBD2 (5 bases). The CDR3 has 14 residues. Germline V lookup: CDR1 LGHNA, CDR2 YNFKEQ. The CDR3 loop is CVSGQASRDNEQFF. The DNA for the CDR3 is TGTGTCAGCGGCCAAGCTAGTAGGGACAATGAGCAGTTCTTC.

This clonotype came up once. A read error is likely, as this CDR3 ends without the conserved phenylalanine or tryptophan. It is unclear where the CDR3 begins or ends on the DNA, so no DNA is shown, and the CDR3 is as TCRdb lists it. The rearrangement uses TRBV4-1 and TRBJ2-5. In germline, CDR1 is MGHRA, CDR2 YSYEKL. The CDR3 contains 11 residues when both ends are counted. This chain's CDR3 is CASGAGGPIYL.

A word on this clonotype: As the CDR3 is not closed by the conserved phenylalanine or tryptophan, this likely results from a read error. The J gene is TRBJ1-1, the V gene TRBV12-3 or TRBV12-4; possibly TRBD1 for D (6 bases). The CDR3 contains 14 residues. CDR3 DNA: TGTGCCAACAGTTTCTCGACAGGGAACACTGAAGCTTTCCTT. Amino acid sequence: CANSFSTGNTEAFL.

To note about this clonotype: This could be a read error, since a much larger clone is one nucleotide away. In DNA, the CDR3 is TGTGCCAGCAACTTAATAGCGGGAGCCGATGAGCAGTTCTTC. Encoded protein: CASNLIAGADEQFF. The chain links TRBV7-9 to TRBJ2-1; 9 bases map to TRBD2. The CDR3 sequence is 14 residues long. From germline, CDR1 is SEHNR and CDR2 FQNEAQ (reference sequence).

The J gene is TRBJ2-7, the V gene TRBV7-9; D uncertain. From germline, CDR1 is SEHNR and CDR2 FQNEAQ (reference sequence). The V end lost 10 bases, the J end lost 7 bases, and 14 bases lay between the germline ends. This CDR3 is 11 amino acids long. This CDR3 reads CANNDAWEQYF. CDR3 DNA: TGTGCCAACAACGATGCTTGGGAGCAGTACTTC.

Concerning this clonotype: The junction differs from germline at one of its ends, possibly a read error. The V call is TRBV6-1, the J call TRBJ2-5; a possible D gene is TRBD2 (6 bases). CDR3 length: 17 amino acids. The germline CDR1 and CDR2 sequences are MNHNS and SASEGT. DNA of the CDR3: TGTGCCAGCAACGCTAGCACGGGGGTAAACCGCCAAGAGATCCAGTACTTC. As protein: CASNASTGVNRQEIQYF.

A note on this clonotype: The junction departs from the called germline gene at one end, perhaps through a read error. V usage is TRBV28 and J usage is TRBJ2-3; TRBD2 agrees at 8 bases. CDR1 is MDHEN, CDR2 SYDVKM, per germline. The CDR3 totals 15 residues. The CDR3 nucleotides read TGTGTCAGCAGTTTATGGGTAGCGGGGACAGATACGCAGTATTTT. This translates into CVSSLWVAGTDTQYF.

The CDR3 DNA reads TGCAGTGCTAGGACCCTCCGGGGAGTAGGGTACAATGAGCAGTTCTTC. Amino acids: CSARTLRGVGYNEQFF. The J gene is TRBJ2-1, the V gene TRBV20-1; D possibly corresponds to TRBD2 (5 bases). The germline CDR1 and CDR2 sequences are DFQATT and SNEGSKA (reference sequence). V lost 3 bases and J 4 bases, leaving 19 bases between the germline ends. This CDR3 is built from 16 residues.

The table lists this clonotype with many counts. The V and J genes are TRBV4-2 and TRBJ2-3, with 11 bases that match TRBD2. The CDR3 has 15 amino acids. J lost 5 bases, V lost 5 bases, and 6 bases had no gene match. Germline lookup yields CDR1 LGHNA and CDR2 YNFKEQ. The CDR3 reads CASSETSGAGDTQYF. CDR3 bases: TGTGCCAGCAGCGAGACTAGCGGGGCCGGAGATACGCAGTATTTT.

To note about this clonotype: This clone may be a read error of a much larger clone one base away. Lacking the conserved final phenylalanine or tryptophan, this CDR3 likely reflects a read error. The chain combines TRBV12-3 or TRBV12-4 with TRBJ2-5; 10 positions match TRBD1. The CDR3 runs 15 residues. With 6 bases clipped from V and 1 base from J, the junction kept 5 bases outside the gene matches. The CDR3 protein is CASRGRTGGQETQYY. The DNA of the CDR3 is TGTGCCAGCAGGGGAAGGACAGGGGGCCAAGAGACCCAGTACTAC.

Many counts were recorded for this clonotype. This sequence joins TRBV11-3 and TRBJ2-1; D remains ambiguous. Between the trimmed V and J ends, which lost 2 bases and 6 bases, there was a span of 5 bases. CDR3 length: 12 amino acids. CDR1 is SGHNT and CDR2 is YENEEA in the germline V gene. DNA of the CDR3: TGTGCCAGCAGCTTAAATGCCAATGAGCAGTTCTTC. It is translated as CASSLNANEQFF.

Only a few counts were recorded for this clonotype. With a much larger clone just one base away, this may be a read error. This CDR3 is CAWCVGGASPYF. The CDR3 region has the DNA TGTGCCTGGTGTGTGGGGGGGGCCTCTCCGTACTTC. The V and J genes are TRBV30 and TRBJ2-7, with a weak D call TRBD2 (7 bases). Germline lookup yields CDR1 GTSNPN and CDR2 SVGIG (reference sequence). The CDR3 is 12 residues long.

As for this clonotype: Because it lacks the conserved phenylalanine or tryptophan at the end, this CDR3 is likely a read error. The V gene is TRBV5-5, the J gene TRBJ2-2; D might be TRBD1 (5 bases). V lost 10 bases to trimming and J lost 2 bases, with 18 bases between them. CDR1 is SGHKS and CDR2 is YYEKEE in the germline V gene (reference sequence). The CDR3 spans 15 residues. CDR3: CACTLGVANTGELFY. CDR3 coding DNA: TGTGCCTGCACCCTAGGGGTAGCCAACACCGGGGAGCTGTTTTAT.

This clonotype has more than one count but fewer than ten. The chain couples TRBV5-1 to TRBJ2-3; TRBD2 is a possible D gene (5 bases). V was shortened by 5 bases and J by 2 bases, with 21 bases between the two germline ends. The germline CDR1 and CDR2 sequences are SGHRS and YFSETQ. The length of the CDR3 is 17 residues. The DNA for the CDR3 is TGCGCCAGCAGTTCGATTAGCCGAGGGAGTGACACAGATACGCAGTATTTT. The encoded protein is CASSSISRGSDTDTQYF.

Details on this clonotype: The junction differs from germline at one of its ends, possibly a read error. The chain joins TRBV6-6 to TRBJ2-3; TRBD1 agrees at 10 bases. Germline V gives CDR1 MNHNY, CDR2 SVGAGI (reference sequence). This CDR3 is built from 16 residues. The CDR3 bases are TGCGCCAGCAGTCTCTGTTTGGGACAGGGGACAGATACACAGTATTTT. This sequence encodes CASSLCLGQGTDTQYF.

On this clonotype: The CDR3 does not close with the conserved phenylalanine or tryptophan, likely indicating a read error. The chain joins TRBV5-1 to TRBJ2-4; unclear D gene. V lost 2 bases, J lost 7 bases, and 25 bases lay in between. Germline CDR1 is SGHRS and CDR2 is YFSETQ. The CDR3 has 18 amino acids. CDR3 nucleotide sequence: TGCGCCAGCAGCTTATGGTACCGGGCTCCAACACAGCAGAACATTCAGTACTCC. Translated: CASSLWYRAPTQQNIQYS.